This T cell receptor beta chain was captured in a study of T cell responses to AZD1222 COVID-19 vaccine. The assay was immunoSEQ multiplex PCR, and TCRdb's table has in-frame clones only and misses some. Here the sample spans about 190,000 clones, about 94% being singletons. This clone showed up just a few times. The V and J ends lost 3 bases and 3 bases, in that order; junction bases with no gene match: 5. The CDR3 is 15 residues long. The germline gives CDR1 LGHNT, CDR2 FRNRAP. This TCR was recovered from an adult in good health. This sequence joins TRBV12-5 and TRBJ1-1; 9 nucleotides agree with TRBD1. This specimen was peripheral blood, taken on day 0 of AZD1222 vaccination. The CDR3 sequence is CASGLSTGGHTEAFF. CDR3 in DNA: TGTGCTAGTGGTTTATCGACAGGGGGTCACACTGAAGCTTTCTTT.